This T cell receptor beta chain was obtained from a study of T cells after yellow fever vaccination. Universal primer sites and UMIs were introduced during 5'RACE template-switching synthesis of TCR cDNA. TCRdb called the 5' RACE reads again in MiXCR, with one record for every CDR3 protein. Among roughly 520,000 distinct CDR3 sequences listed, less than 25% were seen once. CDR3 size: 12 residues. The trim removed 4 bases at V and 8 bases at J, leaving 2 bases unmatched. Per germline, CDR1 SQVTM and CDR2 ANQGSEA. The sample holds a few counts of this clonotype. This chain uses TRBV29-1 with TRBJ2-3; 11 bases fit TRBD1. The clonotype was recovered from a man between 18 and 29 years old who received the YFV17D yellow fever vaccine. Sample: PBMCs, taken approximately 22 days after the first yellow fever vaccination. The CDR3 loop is CSVGDRGGTQYF. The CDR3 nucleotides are TGCAGCGTTGGGGACAGGGGGGGTACGCAGTATTTT.